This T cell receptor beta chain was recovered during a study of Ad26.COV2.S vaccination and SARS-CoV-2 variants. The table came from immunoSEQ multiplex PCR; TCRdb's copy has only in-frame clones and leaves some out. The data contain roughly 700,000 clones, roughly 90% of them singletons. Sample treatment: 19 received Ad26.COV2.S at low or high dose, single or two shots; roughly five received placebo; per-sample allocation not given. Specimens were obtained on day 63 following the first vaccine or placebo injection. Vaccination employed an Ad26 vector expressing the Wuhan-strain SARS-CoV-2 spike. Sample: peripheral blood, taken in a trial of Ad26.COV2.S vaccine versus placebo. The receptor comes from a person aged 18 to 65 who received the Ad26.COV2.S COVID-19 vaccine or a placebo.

CDR3 amino acids: CASTSPITSGITDTQYF. The CDR3 DNA is TGTGCCAGCACCAGCCCCATTACTAGCGGGATAACAGATACGCAGTATTTT. This chain uses TRBV2 with TRBJ2-3; the match to TRBD2 covers 10 bases. Germline V gene lookup returns CDR1 SNHLY and CDR2 FYNNEI. The CDR3 is 17 residues long. V was pared by 7 bases and J by 3 bases, with 13 bases of the junction left unmatched.